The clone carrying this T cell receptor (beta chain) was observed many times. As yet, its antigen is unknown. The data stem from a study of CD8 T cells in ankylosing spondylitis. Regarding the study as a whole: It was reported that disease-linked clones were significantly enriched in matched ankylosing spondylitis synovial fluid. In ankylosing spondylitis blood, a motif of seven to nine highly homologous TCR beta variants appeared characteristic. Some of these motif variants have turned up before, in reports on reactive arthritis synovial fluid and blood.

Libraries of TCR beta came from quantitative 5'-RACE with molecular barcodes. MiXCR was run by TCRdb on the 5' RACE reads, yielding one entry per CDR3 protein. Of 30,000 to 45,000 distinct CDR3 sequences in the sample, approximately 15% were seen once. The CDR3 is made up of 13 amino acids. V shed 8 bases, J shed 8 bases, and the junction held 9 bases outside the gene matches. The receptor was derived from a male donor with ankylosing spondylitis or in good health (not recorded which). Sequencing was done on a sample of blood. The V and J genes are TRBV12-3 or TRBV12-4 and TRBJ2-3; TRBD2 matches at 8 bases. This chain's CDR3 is CASGLASMGTQYF. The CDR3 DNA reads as TGTGCCAGCGGACTAGCCAGCATGGGTACGCAGTATTTT.